This passage covers 17 T cell receptor beta chains from one sample sequenced in a study of persistence of HIV-infected CD4 T cells. These TCRs' antigens remain unknown. The libraries were made with immunoSEQ version 4 in survey mode. This table comes from immunoSEQ multiplex PCR, and its TCRdb copy is limited to in-frame clones, with some not included. This repertoire shows about 43,000 clones, more than 70% found once; its top ten account for just over 1%. Cells were stimulated nonspecifically with anti-CD3/anti-CD28 magnetic beads. CD4+ T cells upregulating both CD40 ligand and CD69 were sorted as responding cells. Sequenced here: CD4+ T cells sorted from PBMCs after approximately 19-hour stimulation, sampled from a patient who received antiretroviral therapy. These receptors came from an adult man with HIV who was CMV-seropositive.

This rearrangement joins TRBV7-6 to TRBJ1-1; D remains ambiguous. CDR3 length: 14 residues. CDR1 and CDR2 from the germline V gene are SGHVS and FNYEAQ. Trimming left V 5 bases short and J 2 bases short, with 12 bases between. The CDR3 DNA follows: TGTGCCAGCAGCCCCTCACGGGCCAACACTGAAGCTTTCTTT. This translates into CASSPSRANTEAFF.

V is TRBV9 and J is TRBJ1-6, with TRBD1 as a possible D gene (6 bases). CDR1 and CDR2 (germline): SGDLS, YYNGEE. There are 14 residues in the CDR3. V gave up 5 bases and J gave up 5 bases, with 11 bases separating them. The CDR3 coding sequence is TGTGCCAGCAGTAATACAGGGAATAATTCACCCCTCCACTTT. This codes for CASSNTGNNSPLHF.

This clone was seen a few times. This rearrangement joins TRBV6-6 to TRBJ1-5; perhaps TRBD1 as D (6 bases). V shed 5 bases and J shed 3 bases, with 14 bases lying between them. Germline assignment: CDR1 MNHNY and CDR2 SVGAGI (reference sequence). This CDR3 has 15 amino acids. The CDR3 here is CASSRQGQNNQPQHF. The CDR3 DNA reads TGTGCCAGCAGTAGACAAGGACAGAACAATCAGCCCCAGCATTTT.

This chain connects TRBV2 to TRBJ2-5; 7 bases are shared with TRBD1. The length of the CDR3 is 13 residues. With 5 bases clipped from V and 3 bases from J, the junction kept 3 bases outside the gene matches. Per the germline V gene, CDR1 is SNHLY and CDR2 is FYNNEI. CDR3 in amino acids: CASSKGAEETQYF. The CDR3 DNA is TGTGCCAGCAGTAAGGGGGCAGAAGAGACCCAGTACTTC.

The J gene is TRBJ1-6, the V gene TRBV19; D is unresolved. Germline CDR1 reads LNHDA; CDR2 reads SQIVND (reference sequence). The germline V and J ends were trimmed by 10 bases and 5 bases, with 12 bases remaining between them. The CDR3 length is 13 residues. The CDR3 DNA sequence: TGTGCCACTTCACGAGCAGATAATTCACCCCTCCACTTT. The encoded protein is CATSRADNSPLHF.

The chain recombines TRBV6-5 with TRBJ1-2; D gene ambiguous. Trimming cost V 6 bases and J 6 bases, with 14 bases left between them. This CDR3 has 13 amino acids. Germline CDR1 MNHEY, CDR2 SVGAGI. The CDR3 coding sequence is TGTGCCAGCAGCCGCGCTGGGATGCATGGCTACACCTTC. This codes for CASSRAGMHGYTF.

This chain links TRBV7-9 with TRBJ1-6, with D unresolved. Germline V gives CDR1 SEHNR, CDR2 FQNEAQ (reference sequence). Trimming removed 5 bases from V and 10 bases from J, with 15 bases in between. This CDR3 has 14 amino acids. CDR3 protein: CASSLNEVGSPLHF. CDR3 sequence (DNA): TGTGCCAGCAGCCTTAACGAGGTGGGATCACCCCTCCACTTT.

The chain uses TRBV2 and TRBJ1-2, with D possibly being TRBD1 (5 bases). Germline V gives CDR1 SNHLY, CDR2 FYNNEI. The germline V and J ends were trimmed by 6 bases and 8 bases, with 16 bases remaining between them. The length of the CDR3 is 13 residues. CDR3 in DNA: TGTGCCAGCAGGGGGGTAAGGGATGAGGGCTACACCTTC. Amino acids: CASRGVRDEGYTF.

This chain connects TRBV18 to TRBJ1-2; D is possibly TRBD1 (5 bases). Germline-derived CDR1 and CDR2 are KGHSH and LQKENI. V lost 6 bases, J lost 7 bases, and 18 bases lay in between. The CDR3 is 14 amino acids. The DNA of the CDR3 is TGTGCCAGCTCCTCGGGCAGGGAAGTTGGTGGCTACACCTTC. Its translation is CASSSGREVGGYTF. The full variable domain, its missing parts supplied by reference TRBV18 and TRBJ1-2, is NAGVMQNPRHLVRRRGQEARLRCSPMKGHSHVYWYRQLPEEGLKFMVYLQKENIIDESGMPKERFSAEFPKEGPSILRIQQVVRGDSAAYFCASSSGREVGGYTFGSGTRLTVV.

The genes are TRBV2 and TRBJ2-3, with 13 bases identical to TRBD2. The CDR3 loop spans 13 amino acids. Germline V gene lookup returns CDR1 SNHLY and CDR2 FYNNEI. V gave up 8 bases and J gave up 6 bases; unmatched junction bases: 2. This CDR3 reads CASGLAGVDTQYF. The CDR3 region has the DNA TGTGCCAGCGGACTAGCGGGGGTCGATACGCAGTATTTT.

The rearrangement joins TRBV15 to TRBJ1-6; D might be TRBD1 (5 bases). V was clipped by 1 base and J by 7 bases, with 11 bases between them. Germline CDR1 is LNHNV and CDR2 is YYDKDF (reference sequence). The CDR3 length is 15 residues. The CDR3 sequence is CATSRVGGGNSPLHF. The CDR3 region has the DNA TGTGCCACCAGCAGAGTTGGGGGAGGGAATTCACCCCTCCACTTT.

The CDR3 spells CASSYLGSGEAFF. Here the CDR3 DNA reads TGTGCCAGCAGTTACCTGGGGAGCGGTGAAGCTTTCTTT. The rearrangement joins TRBV6-5 to TRBJ1-1; D ambiguous. This CDR3 is built from 13 residues. V lost 2 bases and J lost 7, with 11 bases in between. From germline, CDR1 is MNHEY and CDR2 SVGAGI.

V and J are TRBV5-1 and TRBJ2-5, with D hard to call. CDR3 length equals 11 residues. CDR1 is SGHRS and CDR2 is YFSETQ in the germline V gene. Trimming left V 4 bases short and J 2 bases short, with 3 bases between. The CDR3 sequence is CASSVQETQYF. The CDR3 DNA reads as TGCGCCAGCAGCGTTCAAGAGACCCAGTACTTC.

The chain couples TRBV18 to TRBJ1-1; the D gene is possibly TRBD1 (6 bases). The germline V and J ends were trimmed by 0 bases and 0 bases, with 8 bases remaining between them. Germline V gene lookup returns CDR1 KGHSH and CDR2 LQKENI. The CDR3 is made up of 15 amino acids. CDR3 loop: CASSPPDSMNTEAFF. In DNA form, the CDR3 reads TGTGCCAGCTCACCACCGGACAGCATGAACACTGAAGCTTTCTTT.

CDR3 sequence reads: CASSWGQGVDTQYF. The DNA of the CDR3 is TGTGCCAGCAGCTGGGGACAGGGAGTTGATACGCAGTATTTT. The genes are TRBV5-5 and TRBJ2-3; TRBD1 agrees at 9 bases. Germline loops: CDR1 SGHKS, CDR2 YYEKEE (reference sequence). This CDR3 region has 14 residues. V trimming: 3 bases; J trimming: 6 bases; junction bases outside the gene matches: 5.

V usage is TRBV5-5 and J usage is TRBJ1-3; possibly TRBD1 for D (6 bases). Deletions cut 3 bases from V and 1 base from J, with 11 bases between. Looked up from germline, CDR1 is SGHKS and CDR2 is YYEKEE (reference sequence). The CDR3 has 15 residues. The chain's CDR3 is CASSSLQGSGNTIYF. DNA of the CDR3: TGTGCCAGCAGCTCTTTACAGGGTTCTGGAAACACCATATATTTT. Variable domain in full (rest from reference TRBV5-5 and TRBJ1-3): DAGVTQSPTHLIKTRGQQVTLRCSPISGHKSVSWYQQVLGQGPQFIFQYYEKEERGRGNFPDRFSARQFPNYSSELNVNALLLGDSALYLCASSSLQGSGNTIYFGEGSWLTVV.

The rearrangement links TRBV10-2 to TRBJ2-2; no clear D gene. The length of the CDR3 is 14 residues. CDR1 and CDR2 (germline): WSHSY, SAAADI. The V gene lost 7 bases and the J gene lost 7 bases, with 16 bases spanning the gap. CDR3 sequence reads: CASMWGNKFGELFF. CDR3 DNA: TGCGCCAGCATGTGGGGTAATAAGTTCGGGGAGCTGTTTTTT.